The 7 T cell receptor beta chains below come from one sample, sequenced in a study of CD8 T cells in Susac syndrome. Random hexamers primed reverse transcription of about 0.45 to 1 ug RNA. TCRdb ran MiXCR on the immunoSEQ multiplex PCR reads and lists one entry per CDR3 protein. The data contain 100,000 to 150,000 distinct CDR3 sequences, around 94% of them seen just once; the ten biggest clones take up about 0.2%. Sequenced sample: CD8+ T cells from PBMCs. The receptors shown here come from a human donor with Susac syndrome.

The V call is TRBV7-8, the J call TRBJ2-3; 9 bases line up with TRBD1. There are 15 residues in the CDR3. V gave up 7 bases and J gave up 5 bases; unmatched junction bases: 10. The germline gives CDR1 SGHVS, CDR2 FQNEAQ. CDR3 amino acids: CASTAGTGRRDTQYF. DNA of the CDR3: TGTGCCAGCACCGCCGGGACAGGGAGGAGAGATACGCAGTATTTT.

The J gene is TRBJ1-4, the V gene TRBV11-1, with 9 bases that match TRBD1. Germline CDR1 SGHAT, CDR2 FQDESV (reference sequence). CDR3 length: 12 amino acids. With 8 bases clipped from V and 5 bases from J, the junction kept 0 bases outside the gene matches. CDR3 protein: CASGQGNEKLFF. Here the CDR3 DNA reads TGTGCCAGCGGACAGGGGAATGAAAAACTGTTTTTT.

The chain carries TRBV20-1 and TRBJ1-2; 7 positions agree with TRBD1. In germline, CDR1 is DFQATT, CDR2 SNEGSKA (reference sequence). The CDR3 length is 13 residues. V was pared by 5 bases and J by 6 bases, with 9 bases of the junction left unmatched. The CDR3 region has the DNA TGCAGTGCTCATACCGGGACAGTGGATGGCTACACCTTC. Its translation: CSAHTGTVDGYTF.

This chain connects TRBV12-5 to TRBJ2-3; TRBD2 aligns across 8 bases. Germline V lookup: CDR1 LGHNT, CDR2 FRNRAP. Germline trimming cut 2 bases from V and 2 bases from J; bases unmatched to any gene: 9. CDR3 length: 17 amino acids. CDR3 amino acids: CASGLPTGTRYTDTQYF. In DNA, the CDR3 is TGTGCTAGTGGTTTGCCGACCGGGACTAGGTACACAGATACGCAGTATTTT.

The V and J genes are TRBV4-3 and TRBJ2-1, with 7 bases aligning to TRBD2. V lost 1 base and J lost 1; bases outside the gene matches: 1. Germline CDR1 is LGHNA and CDR2 is YSLEER. The CDR3 extends over 15 amino acids. The CDR3 DNA reads as TGCGCCAGCAGCCAAGGGGAGGGTTCCTACAATGAGCAGTTCTTC. Translation: CASSQGEGSYNEQFF.

This clonotype appeared once. The CDR3 DNA reads TGTGCCAGCAGCTTAGAGTTTCGGTTCGGGACTAACGCGGACGAGCAGTTCTTC. It translates to CASSLEFRFGTNADEQFF. This sequence joins TRBV7-9 and TRBJ2-1; TRBD2 matches at 7 bases. The length of the CDR3 is 18 residues. The V and J ends lost 1 base and 10 bases, in that order; junction bases with no gene match: 19. Germline V lookup: CDR1 SEHNR, CDR2 FQNEAQ (reference sequence). The variable domain in full, with the rest retrieved from reference TRBV7-9 and TRBJ2-1, is DTGVSQNPRHKITKRGQNVTFRCDPISEHNRLYWYRQTLGQGPEFLTYFQNEAQLEKSRLLSDRFSAERPKGSFSTLEIQRTEQGDSAMYLCASSLEFRFGTNADEQFFGPGTRLTVL.

V usage is TRBV27 and J usage is TRBJ1-1; possibly TRBD1 for D (5 bases). The length of the CDR3 is 12 residues. CDR1 is MNHEY, CDR2 SMNVEV, per germline (reference sequence). Trimming stripped 8 bases from V and 4 bases from J, with 11 bases between. As DNA, the CDR3 is TGTGCCAGCCGGGGGTGGAGCACTGAAGCTTTCTTT. This gives the protein CASRGWSTEAFF.